A selection of T cell receptor beta chains follows, all from one sample in a study of PD-L1 blockade in urothelial cancer. TCRdb's table, derived via immunoSEQ multiplex PCR, lists solely in-frame clones and lacks some. The table has about 86,000 clones, 85% to 90% seen once; the top ten hold about an eighth. The sample here was PBMCs, taken around atezolizumab (anti-PD-L1) treatment. The receptors derive from a man aged 55 to 70 with urothelial cancer. CDR3s leave out the opening cysteine and the closing phenylalanine or tryptophan. D genes are given only for firm matches. The listing skips clone size in some rows; elsewhere it reads once, few, many or a size class.

.	TRBJ2-7	.	TRBV4-1	ASSQDRGNYEQY
few	TRBJ2-7	TRBD2	TRBV19	ASSVGLAGSYEQY
.	TRBJ2-1	TRBD2	TRBV9	ASSVTSGPWGEQF
.	TRBJ2-6	.	TRBV11-3	ASSFGGSGANVLT
.	TRBJ2-7	.	TRBV27	ASSLLSRPHEQY
.	TRBJ1-2	TRBD1	TRBV27	ASRRTGANYGYT
.	TRBJ1-4	.	TRBV7-7	ARLGGSGNEKLF
.	TRBJ1-5	TRBD1	TRBV6-6	ASRYGTAYNQPQH
.	TRBJ2-3	TRBD2	TRBV30	AWSASRTSGVADTQY
.	TRBJ2-7	.	TRBV10-2	ASRPQLAGSYEQY
.	TRBJ2-7	TRBD2	TRBV19	ASSTGTSGINEQY
.	TRBJ2-1	.	TRBV2	ASCREYNEQF
.	TRBJ2-7	TRBD2	TRBV5-5	ASSFGGDAYEQY
.	TRBJ1-2	TRBD1	TRBV5-1	ASSPQQGQYYGYT
.	TRBJ1-2	TRBD1	TRBV9	ASSVEWTGVGYT
.	TRBJ2-3	.	TRBV7-9	ASSKGGSGALTDTQY
.	TRBJ1-4	.	TRBV7-9	ASSLPLEKLF
.	TRBJ1-5	.	TRBV21-1	ASSSHREADRGHQPQH
.	TRBJ1-2	.	TRBV5-4	ASSLMSQFYGYT
.	TRBJ2-5	TRBD2	TRBV4-1	ASSGGGKETQY
.	TRBJ1-1	.	TRBV29-1	SVPGTVANTEAF
many	TRBJ1-2	TRBD1	TRBV28	ASSSPGTGVYGYT
.	TRBJ1-4	.	TRBV19	ASSINAVANEKLF
.	TRBJ2-7	.	TRBV6-5	ASSPPAGAAYEQY
once	TRBJ2-7	TRBD2	TRBV4-1	ASSHLSGGGHYEQY
.	TRBJ1-2	.	TRBV30	AWSVGQAGYT
.	TRBJ2-6	TRBD1	TRBV7-9	ASRQEIQGASSVLT
few	TRBJ1-1	.	TRBV30	AWGRWGTKAF
.	TRBJ2-5	TRBD2	TRBV15	ATSGGREMETQY
.	TRBJ2-1	TRBD2	TRBV11-3	ASSPSSGVGNEQF
few	TRBJ2-3	.	TRBV30	AWSYGGYTDTQY
.	TRBJ1-1	.	TRBV5-1	ASSWGVNTEAF
few	TRBJ1-5	.	TRBV13	ASSLGTGRNQPQH